A selection of T cell receptor beta chains follows, all from one sample in a study of T cells expressing NK-cell markers. From the 5' RACE reads, TCRdb lists one entry per CDR3 protein and no DNA. Its table records 550,000 to 600,000 distinct CDR3 sequences. The specimen was blood T cells: a sorted CD56 or NKG2C T cell subset, CD4+ or CD8+ T cells, or bulk PBMC T cells (not recorded which). The receptor source for this set is a man aged 18 to 30 in good health. Each CDR3 is given with its conserved first and last residue. Fields, in order: CDR3 length, V gene, J gene, CDR3 protein.

16,TRBV7-9,TRBJ2-1,CASSLPPNGRANEQFF
15,TRBV4-2,TRBJ2-7,CASSQVGAGDDEQYF
14,TRBV20-1,TRBJ1-4,CSARDRTGDEKLFF
12,TRBV20-1,TRBJ2-7,CSVPTISYEQYF
13,TRBV5-1,TRBJ2-3,CASSGQGTDTQYF
13,TRBV12-3/TRBV12-4,TRBJ1-5,CASSRTVNQPQHF
17,TRBV4-3,TRBJ2-3,CASSRTPSGASTDTQYF
17,TRBV12-3/TRBV12-4,TRBJ2-3,CASSLRAGGPSTDTQYF
12,TRBV5-1,TRBJ2-7,CASGPGLYEQYF
12,TRBV29-1,TRBJ2-3,CSTGQRADTQYF
13,TRBV4-1,TRBJ1-2,CASSSGPVYGYTF
12,TRBV19,TRBJ2-1,CASSIGTTEQFF
15,TRBV7-8,TRBJ2-1,CASSFKRGAYNEQFF
16,TRBV20-1,TRBJ2-1,CSAGSAFVKASNEQFF
16,TRBV7-8,TRBJ2-2,CASSQGTGGFVGELFF
11,TRBV20-1,TRBJ2-3,CSAQVLDTQYF
18,TRBV5-1,TRBJ2-3,CASSLVPGTSGTLDTQYF
14,TRBV7-9,TRBJ1-6,CASSLVDYNSPLHF
13,TRBV25-1,TRBJ2-1,CASSEGQISEQFF
14,TRBV20-1,TRBJ2-7,CSAEKLAGDNEQYF
14,TRBV20-1,TRBJ2-1,CSADSSSSYNEQFF
15,TRBV6-5,TRBJ2-4,CASSYAPLAKNIQYF
17,TRBV20-1,TRBJ2-1,CSARAGRRAGVYNEQFF
13,TRBV20-1,TRBJ2-5,CSAIDGTQETQYF
14,TRBV4-1,TRBJ2-5,CASSQGLGQETQYF
15,TRBV12-3/TRBV12-4,TRBJ2-1,CASSPTLAGYNEQFF
14,TRBV2,TRBJ2-4,CASKGGGAKNIQYF
12,TRBV3-1,TRBJ2-1,CASSHLGYEQFF
14,TRBV10-3,TRBJ1-5,CAISESGGGQPQHF
15,TRBV7-2,TRBJ1-2,CASSPTIDSLRGYTF
13,TRBV10-3,TRBJ1-1,CAIRDRFFTEAFF
14,TRBV12-3/TRBV12-4,TRBJ2-7,CASSAPDRPYEQYF
12,TRBV5-1,TRBJ2-7,CASSLGLHEQYF
13,TRBV12-3/TRBV12-4,TRBJ2-3,CATTISGTDTQYF
13,TRBV11-2,TRBJ1-2,CASSLAAGGGYTF
16,TRBV11-3,TRBJ2-1,CASSSHGVAVNNEQFF
15,TRBV7-9,TRBJ2-1,CASSPRDSSYNEQFF
13,TRBV12-3/TRBV12-4,TRBJ2-7,CASSFNGGAEQYF
13,TRBV12-3/TRBV12-4,TRBJ2-2,CASRGGYTGELFF
15,TRBV7-8,TRBJ2-5,CASSYRDRAQETQYF